Given below is one T cell receptor (beta chain) in context. Antigen: not known. The authors extracted RNA and reverse transcribed it into cDNA as the sequencing template. TCRdb's table, derived via immunoSEQ multiplex PCR, lists solely in-frame clones and lacks some. The repertoire has over 150,000 clones, around 50% of them found once; the top ten carry roughly 5.3%. V lost 4 bases and J lost 6, with 14 bases in between. The CDR3 spans 13 residues. Germline V gene sequence: CDR1 SGHNT, CDR2 YYREEE (reference sequence). This sample was taken from a study of CD8+ T cells in alopecia areata. Findings and limits, study-wide: Sequencing of scalp samples also captures resident alphabeta T cells of normal skin. TCR sharing across patients was less clear than in mice, possibly HLA-related.

CD4+ and CD8+ T cells were sorted from PBMCs. The specimen was CD8+ T cells sorted from blood. The clonotype was recovered from a human donor in good health. This chain links TRBV5-4 with TRBJ2-7; D unclear. The CDR3 DNA sequence: TGTGCCAGCAGCCACGGAGATCTGGCCGAGCAGTACTTC. It encodes CASSHGDLAEQYF.